Presented here are 32 T cell receptor beta chains from one specimen sequenced in a study of blood T cell repertoires in COVID-19. This table comes from immunoSEQ multiplex PCR, and its TCRdb copy is limited to in-frame clones, with some not included. The table lists around 67,000 clones, just over 85% of them singletons, with 1.5% to 2.5% in the top ten. Source material: peripheral blood. These receptors all stem from a woman aged 80 or over with active or convalescent COVID-19.

The chain joins TRBV19 to TRBJ1-5; tentatively, D is TRBD1 (6 bases). The V gene's germline CDR1 is LNHDA and CDR2 SQIVND (reference sequence). CDR3 size: 16 residues. V lost 6 bases and J lost 4, with 19 bases in between. CDR3 DNA sequence: TGTGCCAGTAGCACGACAGGTAGGGCCGGTAATCAGCCCCAGCATTTT. It yields the protein CASSTTGRAGNQPQHF.

This chain links TRBV12-3 or TRBV12-4 with TRBJ1-6, with D perhaps matching TRBD1 (5 bases). The germline V and J ends were trimmed by 6 bases and 2 bases, with 5 bases remaining between them. The CDR3 totals 13 residues. In DNA, the CDR3 is TGTGCCAGCAGGACAGCCTATAATTCACCCCTCCACTTT. Translating it yields CASRTAYNSPLHF.

The chain links TRBV7-8 to TRBJ2-7; D is uncertain. Trimming pared 0 bases from V and 7 bases from J, leaving 4 bases between. CDR3 length equals 11 residues. From germline, CDR1 is SGHVS and CDR2 FQNEAQ. The CDR3 here is CASSLALEQYF. Written as DNA, the CDR3 is TGTGCCAGCAGCTTAGCCCTGGAGCAGTACTTC. The full variable domain, in which reference TRBV7-8 and TRBJ2-7 provide the parts outside the CDR3, is GAGVSQSPRYKVAKRGQDVALRCDPISGHVSLFWYQQALGQGPEFLTYFQNEAQLDKSGLPSDRFFAERPEGSVSTLKIQRTQQEDSAVYLCASSLALEQYFGPGTRLTVT.

The V and J genes are TRBV6-2 or TRBV6-3 and TRBJ2-1, with 8 nucleotides matching TRBD2. Germline CDR1 and CDR2: MNHEY and SVGEGT. This CDR3 comprises 15 residues. Germline trimming cut 6 bases from V and 2 bases from J; bases unmatched to any gene: 6. CDR3 sequence reads: CASSRGGLTYNEQFF. The CDR3 DNA sequence: TGTGCCAGCAGCCGGGGGGGTCTCACCTACAATGAGCAGTTCTTC.

The rearrangement uses TRBV7-2 and TRBJ2-1, with 8 bases matching TRBD2. CDR3 size: 15 residues. Germline assignment: CDR1 SGHTA and CDR2 FQGNSA. With 2 bases clipped from V and 9 bases from J, the junction kept 9 bases outside the gene matches. The chain's CDR3 is CASSLNPGGRGEQFF. The DNA for the CDR3 is TGTGCCAGCAGCTTAAACCCGGGAGGGCGAGGTGAGCAGTTCTTC.

This clone showed up just once. The chain has TRBV7-9 and TRBJ2-1, with TRBD2 matching 8 bases. V gave up 10 bases and J gave up 1 base; unmatched junction bases: 6. This CDR3 is built from 14 residues. The germline V gene has CDR1 SEHNR and CDR2 FQNEAQ (reference sequence). The CDR3 spells CATGLAGSYNEQFF. Here the CDR3 DNA reads TGTGCCACCGGACTAGCCGGGTCCTACAATGAGCAGTTCTTC.

This sequence joins TRBV5-1 and TRBJ2-5, with D maybe TRBD2 (5 bases). The CDR3 spans 15 residues. V lost 4 bases, J lost 1 base, and 14 bases lay in between. The germline gives CDR1 SGHRS, CDR2 YFSETQ. Here the CDR3 reads CASSQSGNSQETQYF. Written as DNA, the CDR3 is TGCGCCAGCAGCCAATCCGGGAATTCCCAAGAGACCCAGTACTTC.

The V call is TRBV4-3, the J call TRBJ1-1, with 9 positions matching TRBD1. V lost 1 base to trimming and J lost 5 bases; unmatched junction nucleotides: 8. The CDR3 spans 16 residues. The germline V gene has CDR1 LGHNA and CDR2 YSLEER. CDR3 sequence reads: CASSQGEEQGATEAFF. CDR3 in DNA: TGCGCCAGCAGCCAAGGAGAGGAACAGGGGGCGACTGAAGCTTTCTTT.

This clone was observed a few times. The V call is TRBV7-8, the J call TRBJ1-1, with D unclear. This CDR3 spans 15 amino acids. Germline V gene sequence: CDR1 SGHVS, CDR2 FQNEAQ. V lost 1 base, J lost 0 bases, and 9 bases lay in between. The CDR3 DNA is TGTGCCAGCAGCTTAGAACCTGGCCTGAACACTGAAGCTTTCTTT. Protein product: CASSLEPGLNTEAFF.

The chain carries TRBV29-1 and TRBJ1-2; D is perhaps TRBD1 (6 bases). Germline V gene data show CDR1 as SQVTM and CDR2 as ANQGSEA. The CDR3 loop spans 14 amino acids. V lost 7 bases and J lost 3, with 18 bases in between. DNA for the CDR3: TGCAGCGCCCGAGGGGGGGCTGAGGACTATGGCTACACCTTC. Encoded protein: CSARGGAEDYGYTF.

This clone was observed a handful of times. The chain recombines TRBV28 with TRBJ1-5; D is unresolved. The CDR3 has 15 residues. The V gene lost 10 bases and the J gene lost 2 bases, with 18 bases spanning the gap. Germline V gene data show CDR1 as MDHEN and CDR2 as SYDVKM. CDR3 sequence: CATSPLEARNQPQHF. CDR3 sequence (DNA): TGTGCCACATCGCCCCTGGAGGCTCGCAATCAGCCCCAGCATTTT.

The V and J genes are TRBV29-1 and TRBJ2-1; 8 nucleotides line up with TRBD2. V was clipped by 2 bases and J by 8 bases; unmatched bases: 11. This CDR3 has 15 amino acids. The germline gives CDR1 SQVTM, CDR2 ANQGSEA. The CDR3 sequence: CSVEIPGGFLYEQFF. In DNA form, the CDR3 reads TGCAGCGTTGAAATCCCGGGAGGGTTCTTGTATGAGCAGTTCTTC.

This chain links TRBV5-1 with TRBJ2-1; D gene unclear. Germline CDR1 SGHRS, CDR2 YFSETQ. The CDR3 has 12 residues. Trimming took 7 bases from V and 10 from J, leaving 15 bases between them. The CDR3 sequence: CASGHRSNEQFF. CDR3 nucleotides: TGCGCCAGCGGCCACAGATCCAACGAGCAGTTCTTC.

The chain combines TRBV6-2 or TRBV6-3 with TRBJ2-1; possible D gene TRBD1, 6 bases. Trimming removed 0 bases at V and 1 base at J, with 7 bases between. Germline values: CDR1 MNHEY, CDR2 SVGEGT. The CDR3 has 15 residues. The CDR3 DNA reads TGTGCCAGCAGTTACTCGAGGGGGTCCTACAATGAGCAGTTCTTC. Protein product: CASSYSRGSYNEQFF.

V gene TRBV4-3 combines with J gene TRBJ1-1; 10 positions agree with TRBD1. This CDR3 comprises 14 residues. Germline CDR1 LGHNA, CDR2 YSLEER. Trimming at V came to 0 bases and at J to 12 bases, leaving 7 bases not matched to a gene. CDR3 coding DNA: TGCGCCAGCAGCCAAGATTGGGGACAGGGGAAATCTTTCTTT. This translates into CASSQDWGQGKSFF.

This sequence joins TRBV30 and TRBJ2-7, with D possibly being TRBD2 (6 bases). The CDR3 is made up of 16 amino acids. Germline CDR1 reads GTSNPN; CDR2 reads SVGIG (reference sequence). V shed 0 bases and J shed 0 bases, with 15 bases lying between them. CDR3 in DNA: TGTGCCTGGAGTGTAAAGGGACTGCCGAGCTCCTACGAGCAGTACTTC. Translated, it gives CAWSVKGLPSSYEQYF.

This sequence joins TRBV9 and TRBJ1-1, with no clear D. Trimming removed 0 bases at V and 11 bases at J, with 14 bases between. This CDR3 is built from 13 residues. In germline, CDR1 is SGDLS, CDR2 YYNGEE. The DNA for the CDR3 is TGTGCCAGCAGCGTAGGCGCGGAGGGCGGTGCTTTCTTT. This translates into CASSVGAEGGAFF.

The J gene is TRBJ1-6, the V gene TRBV15, with 10 bases matching TRBD1. The CDR3 is 15 amino acids. Germline V gives CDR1 LNHNV, CDR2 YYDKDF (reference sequence). Trimming at V came to 7 bases and at J to 7 bases, leaving 7 bases not matched to a gene. Written as DNA, the CDR3 is TGTGCCACCAACAACCTGGACAGGGGGAATTCACCCCTCCACTTT. This sequence encodes CATNNLDRGNSPLHF.

This clone was picked up a small number of times. The rearrangement joins TRBV5-5 to TRBJ1-5; 8 bases agree with TRBD1. This CDR3 is 15 amino acids long. V trimming: 4 bases; J trimming: 3 bases; junction bases outside the gene matches: 6. Germline CDR1 and CDR2: SGHKS and YYEKEE (reference sequence). DNA for the CDR3: TGTGCCAGCAGCGCCAGGGGGCCGGTCAATCAGCCCCAGCATTTT. Translation: CASSARGPVNQPQHF.

This rearrangement joins TRBV10-3 to TRBJ2-7, with D possibly being TRBD1 (7 bases). V was cut by 4 bases and J by 2 bases, with 15 bases left in between. The CDR3 consists of 15 residues. Per the germline V gene, CDR1 is ENHRY and CDR2 is SYGVKD. DNA of the CDR3: TGTGCCATCAGTGTGGGGGGCGACAGGGCCTACGAGCAGTACTTC. This translates into CAISVGGDRAYEQYF.

The chain joins TRBV5-1 to TRBJ2-5; D is perhaps TRBD2 (6 bases). Germline CDR1 SGHRS, CDR2 YFSETQ. Trimming removed 3 bases from V and 2 bases from J, with 8 bases in between. The CDR3 contains 13 residues. The CDR3 DNA sequence: TGCGCCAGCAGCTCCGGAGGGCAAGAGACCCAGTACTTC. As protein: CASSSGGQETQYF.

The chain uses TRBV12-3 or TRBV12-4 and TRBJ2-7, with D unresolved. The CDR3 has 12 residues. Trimming shortened V by 4 bases and J by 7 bases, and 11 bases separated the two germline ends. The CDR3 sequence is CASSSAAFEQYF. The CDR3 DNA follows: TGTGCCAGCAGTTCAGCAGCCTTTGAGCAGTACTTC.

The rearrangement links TRBV7-9 to TRBJ2-3; 8 positions agree with TRBD2. The CDR3 loop spans 15 amino acids. J lost 2 bases, V lost 4 bases, and 5 bases had no gene match. The germline V gene encodes CDR1 SEHNR and CDR2 FQNEAQ (reference sequence). The CDR3 bases are TGTGCCAGCAGCTCCACTAGCGGCTACACAGATACGCAGTATTTT. Amino acid sequence: CASSSTSGYTDTQYF.

V and J are TRBV6-6 and TRBJ1-2; the match to TRBD1 covers 7 bases. Per the germline V gene, CDR1 is MNHNY and CDR2 is SVGAGI (reference sequence). Unmatched junction bases numbered 10, after V lost 4 bases and J lost 8 bases. The CDR3 contains 14 residues. The DNA of the CDR3 is TGTGCCAGCAGTTCGACAGGGTTTTCCCGAGGCTACACCTTC. Protein sequence: CASSSTGFSRGYTF.

The genes are TRBV10-1 and TRBJ2-5; D gene unclear. Trimming removed 5 bases at V and 3 bases at J, with 4 bases between. This CDR3 is built from 11 residues. CDR1 is WNHNN and CDR2 is SYGVQD in the germline V gene (reference sequence). The CDR3 loop reads CASSPEETQYF. CDR3 DNA sequence: TGCGCCAGCAGTCCTGAAGAGACCCAGTACTTC.

The chain carries TRBV4-3 and TRBJ2-3; a weak D match, TRBD2 (6 bases). The germline V and J ends were trimmed by 4 bases and 5 bases, with 13 bases remaining between them. The germline V gene has CDR1 LGHNA and CDR2 YSLEER. CDR3 size: 14 residues. The CDR3 sequence is CASSPGSEGDTQYF. For the CDR3, the DNA is TGCGCCAGCAGCCCCGGGAGCGAGGGAGATACGCAGTATTTT.

J is TRBJ1-1 and V is TRBV18; D is ambiguous. With 0 bases removed from V and 1 base from J, the gap between germline ends came to 9 bases. This CDR3 spans 15 amino acids. In germline, CDR1 is KGHSH, CDR2 LQKENI. The CDR3 sequence: CASSPPPRGNTEAFF. The DNA of the CDR3 is TGTGCCAGCTCACCACCGCCCCGAGGGAACACTGAAGCTTTCTTT.

This clone was counted a few times. The chain links TRBV18 to TRBJ1-2; TRBD1 matches at 9 bases. Germline CDR1 reads KGHSH; CDR2 reads LQKENI. This CDR3 has 15 residues. J gave up 2 bases and V 2 bases, and 3 bases lay outside the gene matches. The CDR3 protein is CASSPGTGINYGYTF. Here the CDR3 DNA reads TGTGCCAGCTCACCAGGGACAGGGATAAACTATGGCTACACCTTC.

This clone was counted a single time. This chain connects TRBV21-1 to TRBJ2-7; TRBD2 is the table's D call and was not checked against the DNA. TRBV21-1 is flagged as a pseudogene. This CDR3 comprises 18 residues. CDR3 sequence (DNA): TGTGCCAGCAGCAAAGGAGTCTTACTAGCGGGAGCTTCCTACGAGCAGTACTTC. It specifies CASSKGVLLAGASYEQYF.

J is TRBJ2-1 and V is TRBV19, with D tentatively TRBD2 (6 bases). The CDR3 contains 16 residues. The V end lost 4 bases, the J end lost 7 bases, and 20 bases lay between the germline ends. CDR1 is LNHDA, CDR2 SQIVND, per germline (reference sequence). Here the CDR3 reads CASSTPRRGVGNEQFF. The CDR3 DNA sequence: TGTGCCAGTAGTACCCCCCGGCGCGGGGTGGGTAATGAGCAGTTCTTC.

The chain recombines TRBV2 with TRBJ2-5, with TRBD2 as a possible D gene (5 bases). Trimming cost V 4 bases and J 4 bases, with 16 bases left between them. This CDR3 has 15 amino acids. Germline CDR1 SNHLY, CDR2 FYNNEI. CDR3 DNA sequence: TGTGCCAGCAGTGTAGCAGGTAGCGACCGAGAGACCCAGTACTTC. Protein: CASSVAGSDRETQYF. Drawing the rest from reference TRBV2 and TRBJ2-5, the complete variable domain is EPEVTQTPSHQVTQMGQEVILRCVPISNHLYFYWYRQILGQKVEFLVSFYNNEISEKSEIFDDQFSVERPDGSNFTLKIRSTKLEDSAMYFCASSVAGSDRETQYFGPGTRLLVL.

This chain connects TRBV3-1 (or the pseudogene TRBV3-2) to TRBJ2-2; D is perhaps TRBD2 (6 bases). Between the trimmed V and J ends, which lost 4 bases and 6 bases, there was a span of 12 bases. Germline V gene lookup returns CDR1 LGHDT and CDR2 YNNKEL (reference sequence). The CDR3 is 14 amino acids. CDR3 nucleotides: TGTGCCAGCAGCCCACGGACGGGGGCCGGGGAGCTGTTTTTT. Protein sequence: CASSPRTGAGELFF.